This entry concerns a single T cell receptor (beta chain). This sample is drawn from a study of technical replicates of blood from four donors. Using immunoSEQ multiplex PCR, the repertoire was profiled, and TCRdb retains in-frame clones only, with some absent. Of more than 70,000 clones listed, 90% to 95% were seen once; the top ten hold less than 0.3%. CDR1 SGHTA and CDR2 FQGNSA come from the germline V gene. V was clipped by 6 bases and J by 4 bases, with 6 bases between them. The CDR3 length is 11 residues. Material: T cells isolated from PBMCs. The sequence was obtained from a human donor in good health. V and J are TRBV7-2 and TRBJ2-5; D unclear. The CDR3 sequence is CASSFGETQYF. The CDR3 bases are TGTGCCAGCAGTTTCGGAGAGACCCAGTACTTC.